This T cell receptor (beta chain) appears in the sequencing data of a study of spatial heterogeneity in lung cancer. One entry per CDR3 protein results from TCRdb running MiXCR on the 5' RACE reads. The table includes around 66,000 distinct CDR3 sequences, roughly 6.4% detected once. Time point in this sample: sample taken at primary tumor resection. Germline V gives CDR1 SNHLY, CDR2 FYNNEI. This CDR3 has 14 residues. Between the trimmed V and J ends, which lost 7 bases and 4 bases, there was a span of 13 bases. This clonotype was detected many times. The sequence was collected from a female donor with early-stage non-small cell lung cancer. This chain connects TRBV2 to TRBJ2-2, with a possible D match to TRBD2 (6 bases). Here the sequenced sample was PBMCs, taken at surgery. The CDR3 is CASMRRGGTGELFF. The CDR3 DNA reads as TGTGCCAGCATGCGGAGGGGAGGCACCGGGGAGCTGTTTTTT.